This TCR beta chain appears in the sequencing data of a study of response to subunit inactivated influenza vaccine. Study observations and caveats: Authors suggested each seasonal influenza vaccination recruits few new T cells.

One entry per CDR3 protein, called by TCRdb with MiXCR from the RT-PCR reads. The sample lists hundreds of thousands of distinct CDR3 sequences; less than 15% were seen once. Germline-derived CDR1 and CDR2 are MDHEN and SYDVKM. The CDR3 totals 16 residues. Between the trimmed V and J ends, which lost 5 bases and 6 bases, there was a span of 20 bases. Regarding this clonotype: Its antigen is still unknown.

This TCR derives from a man in his fifties or sixties who received an inactivated influenza vaccine. Sequences were derived from PBMCs from blood, sampled approximately 15 days before vaccination. The chain carries TRBV28 and TRBJ2-1; possible D gene TRBD2, 5 bases. The CDR3 reads CASSAPYGEPRNEQFF. The CDR3 nucleotides read TGTGCCAGCAGTGCCCCGTACGGGGAGCCGCGCAATGAGCAGTTCTTC.